This T cell receptor (beta chain) stems from a study of OX40 agonist ivuxolimab in advanced cancers. Study details: Ivuxolimab is a fully human IgG2 antibody that activates OX40 (CD134). Under the entry rules, prior anti-PD-1, anti-PD-L1 or anti-CTLA-4 therapy was allowed, and 40% had some. Findings and limits, study-wide: Expanded peripheral T-cell antigen specificity went undetermined. At 0.1 to 3.0 mg/kg, CD4+ and CD8+ blood T cells expanded clonally by week 6.

Germline loops: CDR1 SGHNT, CDR2 YYREEE (reference sequence). Deletions cut 6 bases from V and 1 base from J, with 15 bases between. The CDR3 extends over 15 amino acids. Comment on this clone: As yet, its antigen is unknown.

Sequencing was performed with immunoSEQ multiplex PCR; in TCRdb, only in-frame clones are kept and a portion is missing. The table has some 60,000 clones, about 82% seen once. Material: CD4+ or CD8+ T cells sorted from blood, obtained in a trial of the OX40 agonist ivuxolimab. The chain carries TRBV5-4 and TRBJ2-3; D ambiguous. The source of this sequence is an adult with an advanced solid tumor such as melanoma, head and neck, liver or kidney cancer. CDR3 sequence (DNA): TGTGCCAGCACCCCCGAGACTCGGCGCACAGATACGCAGTATTTT. It specifies CASTPETRRTDTQYF.